The 27 T cell receptor beta chains presented below share a single source sample, sequenced in a study of T cell repertoires in cytomegalovirus infection. These receptors are not linked to any known antigen. TCRdb re-called the reads with MiXCR, one entry per CDR3 protein. The sample has 100,000 to 150,000 distinct CDR3 sequences; 32% are singletons. This specimen was CD8+ T cells from cultured PBMCs, taken from culture after CMV antigen stimulation. The source of these receptors is a human donor in good health (CMV status not recorded). Some clones in this sample may be carry-over from other donors' samples.

The J gene is TRBJ1-5, the V gene TRBV7-2, with D possibly matching TRBD1 (5 bases). Trimming left V 2 bases short and J 5 bases short, with 13 bases between. Germline assignment: CDR1 SGHTA and CDR2 FQGNSA. This CDR3 is built from 15 residues. CDR3 sequence (DNA): TGTGCCAGCAGCTTAAATATCAGGGTTGATCAGCCCCAGCATTTT. Amino acids: CASSLNIRVDQPQHF.

This clonotype showed up just a few times. The chain is built from TRBV7-6 and TRBJ2-3, with TRBD1 matching 7 bases. There are 16 residues in the CDR3. CDR1 and CDR2 from the germline V gene are SGHVS and FNYEAQ. Germline trimming cut 4 bases from V and 6 bases from J; bases unmatched to any gene: 13. The CDR3 loop is CASSSGQPGKLDTQYF. CDR3 nucleotide sequence: TGTGCCAGCAGCTCGGGACAGCCAGGCAAATTGGATACGCAGTATTTT.

This chain joins TRBV7-2 and TRBJ1-2, with a weak D call TRBD1 (5 bases). With 4 bases removed from V and 4 bases from J, the gap between germline ends came to 16 bases. This CDR3 has 15 residues. Germline V CDR1 and CDR2: SGHTA, FQGNSA. CDR3: CASSSHPGAFYGYTF. The CDR3 coding sequence is TGTGCCAGCAGCTCCCACCCCGGGGCTTTCTATGGCTACACCTTC.

This clonotype was seen a few times. The chain joins TRBV20-1 to TRBJ2-7, with TRBD1 matching over 8 bases. Germline trimming cut 7 bases from V and 1 base from J; bases unmatched to any gene: 9. The CDR3 loop spans 14 amino acids. Germline-derived CDR1 and CDR2 are DFQATT and SNEGSKA (reference sequence). The CDR3 DNA follows: TGCAGTGTCCGTCCCCGGGACAGGTCCTACGAGCAGTACTTC. Its translation is CSVRPRDRSYEQYF.

This clonotype was counted once. The chain couples TRBV5-6 to TRBJ2-3; 10 positions match TRBD2. CDR3 length: 16 residues. Germline values: CDR1 SGHDT, CDR2 YYEEEE. Trimming cost V 7 bases and J 2 bases; bases outside gene matches: 10. CDR3 coding DNA: TGTGCCAGCGGTATTGAGCGGGGGGGTTACACAGATACGCAGTATTTT. Residues: CASGIERGGYTDTQYF.

This sequence joins TRBV24-1 and TRBJ2-2, with D maybe TRBD2 (6 bases). The CDR3 spans 17 residues. V lost 9 bases, J lost 6 bases, and 25 bases lay in between. Looked up from germline, CDR1 is KGHDR and CDR2 is SFDVKD. The CDR3 coding sequence is TGTGCCACCTCCTTCAGAGGGACTGGCAGGGCGGCCGGGGAGCTGTTTTTT. Translated, it gives CATSFRGTGRAAGELFF.

This clonotype showed up many times. The chain combines TRBV6-6 with TRBJ2-3; D not certain. Trimming cost V 3 bases and J 2 bases, with 12 bases left between them. The CDR3 spans 15 residues. Germline lookup yields CDR1 MNHNY and CDR2 SVGAGI (reference sequence). The CDR3 is CASSYLGFNTDTQYF. The CDR3 coding sequence is TGTGCCAGCAGTTATTTGGGGTTTAACACAGATACGCAGTATTTT.

This clonotype was counted between two and nine times. The chain links TRBV29-1 to TRBJ1-3; D is possibly TRBD1 (6 bases). This CDR3 region has 14 residues. V was clipped by 4 bases and J by 8 bases, with 18 bases between them. Per the germline V gene, CDR1 is SQVTM and CDR2 is ANQGSEA. The CDR3, as DNA: TGCAGCGTTGGAAAGGGGGGCTTTGCGGACACCATATATTTT. Protein: CSVGKGGFADTIYF.

The rearrangement links TRBV28 to TRBJ2-3; 9 nucleotides line up with TRBD1. V lost 4 bases to trimming and J lost 6 bases; unmatched junction nucleotides: 11. This CDR3 spans 16 amino acids. Germline V gene data show CDR1 as MDHEN and CDR2 as SYDVKM. DNA for the CDR3: TGTGCCAGCAGTTCACCCAGGGACAGGGTAGACGATACGCAGTATTTT. It specifies CASSSPRDRVDDTQYF.

A few counts support this clonotype. This chain links TRBV29-1 with TRBJ1-2; D is ambiguous. The CDR3 has 13 amino acids. V was trimmed by 6 bases and J by 4 bases, leaving 15 bases between them. The germline V gene encodes CDR1 SQVTM and CDR2 ANQGSEA. CDR3: CSVETSLGYGYTF. As DNA, the CDR3 is TGCAGCGTCGAAACAAGCCTTGGCTATGGCTACACCTTC. Full variable domain (remainder filled in from reference TRBV29-1 and TRBJ1-2): SAVISQKPSRDICQRGTSLTIQCQVDSQVTMMFWYRQQPGQSLTLIATANQGSEATYESGFVIDKFPISRPNLTFSTLTVSNMSPEDSSIYLCSVETSLGYGYTFGSGTRLTVV.

This clonotype showed up just a few times. The J gene is TRBJ1-2, the V gene TRBV29-1, with D perhaps matching TRBD1 (6 bases). The V gene's germline CDR1 is SQVTM and CDR2 ANQGSEA. The CDR3 is 15 amino acids. V was pared by 3 bases and J by 0 bases, with 14 bases between. The CDR3 sequence: CSVDGVQGPNYGYTF. CDR3 DNA: TGCAGCGTTGATGGGGTGCAGGGGCCTAACTATGGCTACACCTTC.

About this clonotype: This may be a read error, as it is one base from a much larger clone. The rearrangement uses TRBV7-2 and TRBJ2-3, with 7 nucleotides matching TRBD2. The V segment lost 5 bases and the J segment 3 bases; nucleotides outside the gene matches: 17. The length of the CDR3 is 18 residues. Germline V gives CDR1 SGHTA, CDR2 FQGNSA. CDR3 DNA: TGTGCCAGCAGCCCAACCCCTGACGGGGCGGGGGTGACAGATACGCAGTATTTT. Translation gives CASSPTPDGAGVTDTQYF.

The chain is built from TRBV23-1 and TRBJ1-5; 10 nucleotides line up with TRBD1. TRBV23-1 is flagged as an ORF with uncertain function. After removal of 6 bases from V and 6 bases from J, the junction contained 14 bases not matched to a gene. CDR3 size: 17 residues. The CDR3 sequence: CASRPSWGQGISQPQHF. The CDR3 coding sequence is TGCGCCAGCAGGCCCAGTTGGGGACAGGGGATCAGTCAGCCCCAGCATTTT.

The J gene is TRBJ2-2, the V gene TRBV4-1; 7 bases are shared with TRBD1. Trimming cost V 5 bases and J 0 bases; bases outside gene matches: 6. This CDR3 has 16 amino acids. Germline CDR1 is MGHRA and CDR2 is YSYEKL. CDR3 DNA sequence: TGCGCCAGCAGCACCCGGGACAGAGCGAACACCGGGGAGCTGTTTTTT. Translating gives CASSTRDRANTGELFF.

The chain has TRBV6-5 and TRBJ1-5, with a possible D match to TRBD1 (6 bases). With 7 bases removed from V and 2 bases from J, the gap between germline ends came to 15 bases. The germline CDR1 and CDR2 sequences are MNHEY and SVGAGI. The CDR3 has 15 amino acids. The CDR3: CASKGHGRGNQPQHF. The CDR3 bases are TGTGCCAGCAAGGGACACGGGAGGGGCAATCAGCCCCAGCATTTT.

A few counts support this clonotype. The chain has TRBV7-6 and TRBJ2-7; D possibly corresponds to TRBD2 (5 bases). V lost 5 bases and J 5 bases, leaving 13 bases between the germline ends. The CDR3 extends over 13 amino acids. Germline CDR1 SGHVS, CDR2 FNYEAQ. The CDR3 DNA reads as TGTGCCAGCAGCCCTCACTTCGGGAACGAGCAGTACTTC. This codes for CASSPHFGNEQYF.

Only a few counts were recorded for this clonotype. V is TRBV6-1 and J is TRBJ2-3; the match to TRBD2 covers 9 bases. Germline assignment: CDR1 MNHNS and CDR2 SASEGT. The ends lost 5 bases at V and 2 bases at J; junction bases unmatched: 5. This CDR3 is built from 15 residues. The DNA of the CDR3 is TGTGCCAGCAGTCCCACTAGCGGGCCCACAGATACGCAGTATTTT. Amino acids: CASSPTSGPTDTQYF.

This clonotype has a count of ten or more. The J gene is TRBJ2-3, the V gene TRBV7-2; no clear D gene. Germline CDR1 is SGHTA and CDR2 is FQGNSA. Trimming cost V 4 bases and J 4 bases, with 12 bases left between them. The CDR3 sequence is 14 residues long. CDR3 sequence reads: CASSSYLEADTQYF. The CDR3 nucleotides read TGTGCCAGCAGCTCATATTTAGAAGCAGATACGCAGTATTTT.

This clonotype turned up a few times. This chain connects TRBV4-3 to TRBJ1-5, with D possibly TRBD1 on 6 matching bases. The CDR3 runs 15 residues. Germline loops: CDR1 LGHNA, CDR2 YSLEER. Trimming removed 0 bases at V and 7 bases at J, with 13 bases between. CDR3 sequence: CASSQEGAWGQPQHF. CDR3 DNA: TGCGCCAGCAGCCAAGAGGGGGCTTGGGGGCAGCCCCAGCATTTT.

Details on this clonotype: Compared with germline, one end of the junction differs, possibly owing to a read error. J is TRBJ1-5 and V is TRBV7-7, with 8 bases fitting TRBD1. CDR1 and CDR2 from the germline V gene are SSHAT and FNYEAQ (reference sequence). This CDR3 is 15 amino acids long. CDR3 loop: CASSGRTGRRQPQHF. CDR3 in DNA: TGTGCTAGCAGCGGACGGACAGGGCGGCGGCAGCCCCAGCATTTT.

This clonotype was recorded many times. The chain joins TRBV7-2 to TRBJ1-1; D is unclear. The CDR3 is 13 amino acids. Trimming removed 1 base from V and 7 bases from J, with 10 bases in between. CDR1 is SGHTA, CDR2 FQGNSA, per germline. The CDR3 region is CASSLVEEVEAFF. CDR3 DNA sequence: TGTGCCAGCAGCTTAGTGGAGGAGGTTGAAGCTTTCTTT.

The rearrangement joins TRBV27 to TRBJ2-1; D is undetermined. Deletions cut 0 bases from V and 1 base from J, with 10 bases between. Germline lookup yields CDR1 MNHEY and CDR2 SMNVEV (reference sequence). This CDR3 contains 16 residues. CDR3: CASSLSQLGSYNEQFF. CDR3 nucleotide sequence: TGTGCCAGCAGTTTATCGCAACTTGGGTCCTACAATGAGCAGTTCTTC.

V is TRBV7-9 and J is TRBJ1-6; a possible D gene is TRBD1 (6 bases). Germline V gives CDR1 SEHNR, CDR2 FQNEAQ (reference sequence). This CDR3 comprises 15 residues. V lost 5 bases to trimming and J lost 7 bases, with 15 bases between them. CDR3 region: CASSTRTETNSPLHF. The CDR3, as DNA: TGTGCCAGCAGCACCCGGACAGAAACCAATTCACCCCTCCACTTT.

CDR3 amino acids: CASSDTGGGYEKLFF. CDR3 bases: TGTGCCAGCAGCGATACAGGGGGCGGTTATGAAAAACTGTTTTTT. This chain joins TRBV5-5 and TRBJ1-4, with TRBD1 matching over 9 bases. Germline V gene sequence: CDR1 SGHKS, CDR2 YYEKEE (reference sequence). The CDR3 is made up of 15 amino acids. The V and J ends lost 4 bases and 6 bases, in that order; junction bases with no gene match: 7.

This rearrangement joins TRBV7-6 to TRBJ1-1; D call uncertain. This CDR3 comprises 15 residues. Per germline, CDR1 SGHVS and CDR2 FNYEAQ. Trimming cost V 5 bases and J 1 base, with 14 bases left between them. CDR3 nucleotides: TGTGCCAGCAGCAACACTGAGGGTAGGAACACTGAAGCTTTCTTT. This gives the protein CASSNTEGRNTEAFF.

This chain joins TRBV5-1 and TRBJ2-7; TRBD2 matches at 8 bases. The CDR3 is 15 residues long. Germline V lookup: CDR1 SGHRS, CDR2 YFSETQ. Trimming at V came to 2 bases and at J to 0 bases, leaving 4 bases not matched to a gene. This chain's CDR3 is CASSFSGGSSYEQYF. Written as DNA, the CDR3 is TGCGCCAGCAGCTTCAGCGGGGGAAGCTCCTACGAGCAGTACTTC.

This clonotype was recorded many times. The rearrangement joins TRBV3-1 to TRBJ2-7; the D gene is possibly TRBD1 (5 bases). CDR1 and CDR2 (germline): LGHDT, YNNKEL (reference sequence). V lost 0 bases to trimming and J lost 6 bases, with 9 bases between them. This CDR3 is built from 13 residues. This CDR3 reads CASSQDMGREQYF. CDR3 in DNA: TGTGCCAGCAGCCAAGATATGGGGCGCGAGCAGTACTTC.